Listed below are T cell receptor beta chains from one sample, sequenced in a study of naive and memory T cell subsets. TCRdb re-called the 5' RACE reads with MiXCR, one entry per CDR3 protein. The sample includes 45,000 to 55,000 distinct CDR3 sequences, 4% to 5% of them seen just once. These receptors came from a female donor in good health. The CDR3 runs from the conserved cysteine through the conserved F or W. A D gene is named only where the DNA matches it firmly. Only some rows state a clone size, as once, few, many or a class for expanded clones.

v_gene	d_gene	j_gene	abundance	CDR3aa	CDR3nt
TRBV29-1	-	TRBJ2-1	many	CSVEAGLTSYNEQFF	TGCAGCGTTGAAGCAGGGCTGACCTCCTACAATGAGCAGTTCTTC
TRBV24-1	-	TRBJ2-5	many	CATSDTGGWGETQYF	TGTGCCACCAGTGACACCGGCGGTTGGGGAGAGACCCAGTACTTC
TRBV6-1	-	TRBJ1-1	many	CASSPGDYTEAFF	TGTGCCAGCAGTCCAGGGGATTACACTGAAGCTTTCTTT
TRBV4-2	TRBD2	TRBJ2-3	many	CASSQEPSGAGRTDTQYF	TGTGCCAGCAGCCAAGAACCTAGCGGGGCCGGGAGAACAGATACGCAGTATTTT
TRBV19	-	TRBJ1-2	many	CASTGTNRLYGYTF	TGTGCCAGTACAGGGACAAATCGGCTCTATGGCTACACCTTC
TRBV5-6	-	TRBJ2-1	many	CASRPTSALHSYNEQFF	TGTGCCAGCAGGCCCACTAGTGCGCTTCATTCCTACAATGAGCAGTTCTTC
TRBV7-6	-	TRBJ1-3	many	CASSVRGSGNTIYF	TGTGCCAGCAGTGTGAGGGGTAGTGGAAACACCATATATTTT
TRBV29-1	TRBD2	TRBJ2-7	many	CSVVKTTSGSYEQYF	TGCAGCGTAGTTAAGACGACTAGCGGGAGTTACGAGCAGTACTTC
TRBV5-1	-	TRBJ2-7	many	CASSLSPGSSYEQYF	TGCGCCAGCAGCTTGTCTCCAGGGAGCTCCTACGAGCAGTACTTC
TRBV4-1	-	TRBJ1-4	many	CASSQRGINEKLFF	TGCGCCAGCAGCCAGAGAGGAATTAATGAAAAACTGTTTTTT
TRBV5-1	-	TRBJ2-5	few	CASSLEGQRRETQYF	TGCGCCAGCAGCCTCGAAGGACAGAGAAGAGAGACCCAGTACTTC
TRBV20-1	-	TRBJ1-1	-	CCPGSMNTEAFF	TGCTGTCCCGGGAGCATGAACACTGAAGCTTTCTTT
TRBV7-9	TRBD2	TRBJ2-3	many	CASSLYSGSSDTQYF	TGTGCCAGCAGCTTATATAGCGGGAGCTCAGATACGCAGTATTTT
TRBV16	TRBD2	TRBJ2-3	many	CASSQDSGSTDTQYF	TGTGCCAGCAGCCAAGATAGCGGGAGCACAGATACGCAGTATTTT
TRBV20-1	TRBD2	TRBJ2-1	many	CSALADSYNEQFF	TGCAGTGCCCTAGCGGATTCCTACAATGAGCAGTTCTTC
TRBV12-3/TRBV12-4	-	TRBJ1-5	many	CASRSTGNQPQHF	TGTGCCAGCAGAAGTACAGGGAATCAGCCCCAGCATTTT
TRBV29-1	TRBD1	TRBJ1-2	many	CSVPPGGQRTGVWDYTF	TGCAGCGTTCCCCCCGGAGGGCAAAGGACAGGGGTATGGGACTACACCTTC
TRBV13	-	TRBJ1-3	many	CASSPSGPRSGNTIYF	TGTGCCAGCAGCCCATCGGGGCCACGCTCTGGAAACACCATATATTTT